These T cell receptor beta chains were read from a single sample in a study of response to subunit inactivated influenza vaccine. TCRdb reprocessed the RT-PCR reads via MiXCR and lists one record per CDR3 protein. Among around 470,000 distinct CDR3 sequences listed, less than 7.5% were seen once. Sequencing was performed on PBMCs from blood, taken roughly 24 months after vaccination. All receptors derive from a man in his fifties or sixties who received an inactivated influenza vaccine. Both conserved end residues are part of each CDR3. Each record gives: D gene, V gene, clone size, J gene, CDR3 protein, CDR3 DNA. A D gene is named only where the DNA matches it firmly. The size of a clone is reported for some rows only, either as once, few or many, or as a class for expanded clones.

TRBD1	TRBV7-8	few	TRBJ2-2	CASRYTGGFSNTGELFF	TGTGCCAGCAGATATACAGGGGGTTTTTCGAACACCGGGGAGCTGTTTTTT
.	TRBV29-1	many	TRBJ2-2	CSVTPTGSGELFF	TGCAGCGTTACACCTACAGGGTCCGGGGAGCTGTTTTTT
.	TRBV7-2	.	TRBJ2-1	CASSVSRGGYNEQFF	TGTGCCAGCAGCGTCAGCAGGGGAGGGTACAATGAGCAGTTCTTC
.	TRBV12-3/TRBV12-4	.	TRBJ1-4	CASPNPGELFF	TGTGCCAGCCCGAATCCTGGGGAACTGTTTTTT
TRBD2	TRBV12-3/TRBV12-4	many	TRBJ2-3	CASSPASGGNTDTQYF	TGTGCCAGCAGTCCAGCTAGCGGGGGGAACACAGATACGCAGTATTTT
TRBD2	TRBV29-1	few	TRBJ2-7	CSVATGRAKYEQYF	TGCAGCGTTGCAACCGGGAGGGCCAAGTACGAGCAGTACTTC
TRBD1	TRBV14	.	TRBJ2-1	CASSQVPGTGNVEQFF	TGTGCCAGCAGCCAAGTCCCTGGGACAGGGAATGTTGAGCAGTTCTTC
.	TRBV20-1	.	TRBJ2-7	CSARDGTGNYYEQYF	TGCAGTGCTAGAGATGGTACAGGGAACTACTACGAGCAGTACTTC
.	TRBV5-1	few	TRBJ2-3	CASSLNGETLDTQYF	TGCGCCAGCAGCTTGAACGGGGAAACCCTCGATACGCAGTATTTT
.	TRBV20-1	.	TRBJ2-4	CSASWGPDIQYF	TGCAGTGCTTCGTGGGGTCCGGACATTCAGTACTTC
.	TRBV12-3/TRBV12-4	.	TRBJ2-5	CASSLQQRQETQYF	TGTGCCAGCAGTTTACAACAGCGGCAAGAGACCCAGTACTTC
TRBD1	TRBV20-1	.	TRBJ1-2	CSAPDRGLWGYTF	TGCAGTGCCCCGGACAGGGGGCTCTGGGGCTACACCTTC
TRBD2	TRBV7-9	few	TRBJ2-7	CASSLAGGRVYEQYF	TGTGCCAGCAGCTTAGCGGGCGGGAGAGTCTACGAGCAGTACTTC
TRBD1	TRBV12-3/TRBV12-4	few	TRBJ2-3	CASSGTGGRGSSDTQYF	TGTGCCAGTTCCGGGACAGGGGGGCGCGGGAGTTCAGATACGCAGTATTTT
.	TRBV5-6	many	TRBJ2-1	CASSRREVNEQFF	TGTGCCAGCAGCCGGCGGGAAGTAAATGAGCAGTTCTTC
TRBD1	TRBV6-2/TRBV6-3	.	TRBJ2-7	CASSYPTGVGVF	TGTGCCAGCAGCTACCCGACAGGGGTCGGAGTCTTC
TRBD1	TRBV5-1	.	TRBJ2-5	CASSPDRGSETQYF	TGCGCCAGCAGCCCTGACAGGGGGTCTGAGACCCAGTACTTC
.	TRBV7-6	few	TRBJ2-2	CASSYLDGTGELFF	TGTGCCAGCAGCTATCTAGATGGGACCGGGGAGCTGTTTTTT
.	TRBV27	.	TRBJ2-1	CASSLSQGFSYNEQFF	TGTGCCAGCAGTTTATCTCAGGGCTTCTCCTACAATGAGCAGTTCTTC
TRBD2	TRBV4-3	many	TRBJ2-1	CASSLSREAYNEQFF	TGCGCCAGCAGCCTGTCTCGGGAGGCCTACAATGAGCAGTTCTTC
.	TRBV20-1	many	TRBJ2-7	CSASPRDLGGYEQYF	TGCAGTGCTAGCCCACGGGATCTCGGAGGCTACGAGCAGTACTTC
TRBD1	TRBV7-2	few	TRBJ2-7	CASSSSLQGAWGEQYF	TGTGCCAGCAGCTCCTCCCTACAGGGGGCATGGGGCGAGCAGTACTTC
TRBD1	TRBV2	.	TRBJ2-7	CASSGTGPEQYF	TGTGCCAGCAGTGGGACAGGGCCCGAGCAGTACTTC
.	TRBV5-5	.	TRBJ1-4	CASSLRSGAVNEKLFF	TGTGCCAGCAGCTTGAGGTCGGGGGCGGTTAATGAAAAACTGTTTTTT
.	TRBV23-1	many	TRBJ2-2	CASSHWGLSGELFF	TGCGCCAGCAGTCACTGGGGGCTGTCCGGGGAGCTGTTTTTT
.	TRBV5-1	many	TRBJ2-7	CASPGPSSYEQYF	TGCGCCAGCCCAGGGCCGAGCTCCTACGAGCAGTACTTC
.	TRBV14	.	TRBJ2-1	CASSKSGIEQFF	TGTGCCAGCAGCAAGTCAGGGATTGAGCAGTTCTTC
.	TRBV28	.	TRBJ1-5	CASSFSFRGHSNQPQHF	TGTGCCAGCAGTTTCTCTTTTCGGGGGCACTCTAATCAGCCCCAGCATTTT
.	TRBV4-1	.	TRBJ1-4	CASSQAVKEKLFF	TGCGCCAGCAGCCAAGCAGTTAAAGAAAAACTGTTTTTT
TRBD2	TRBV11-2	.	TRBJ2-1	CASSLDGLAVINEQFF	TGTGCCAGCAGCTTAGATGGACTAGCGGTTATCAATGAGCAGTTCTTC
.	TRBV4-3	.	TRBJ2-1	CASSPLAQSASEQFF	TGCGCCAGCAGCCCCCTAGCGCAAAGTGCCTCTGAGCAGTTCTTC
.	TRBV5-1	few	TRBJ2-3	CASSLKGPSTDTQYF	TGCGCCAGCAGCTTGAAGGGGCCCAGCACAGATACGCAGTATTTT
TRBD1	TRBV9	few	TRBJ2-7	CASSAGGTGGYEQYF	TGTGCCAGCAGCGCAGGAGGGACAGGGGGCTACGAGCAGTACTTC
.	TRBV5-1	many	TRBJ1-1	CASSLAREGGRSEAFF	TGCGCCAGCAGCTTGGCCAGGGAGGGCGGTAGGTCTGAAGCTTTCTTT
.	TRBV28	.	TRBJ1-1	CASSFPGTNTEAFF	TGTGCCAGCAGTTTTCCAGGGACGAACACTGAAGCTTTCTTT
.	TRBV20-1	few	TRBJ2-7	CSAREVRRGYEQYF	TGCAGTGCTAGAGAGGTTCGCCGGGGCTACGAGCAGTACTTC
.	TRBV20-1	many	TRBJ2-1	CSARQLGDNEQFF	TGCAGTGCTAGACAGTTGGGTGACAATGAGCAGTTCTTC
.	TRBV20-1	many	TRBJ2-7	CSARDRQTKQYF	TGCAGTGCTAGAGACCGACAGACTAAGCAGTACTTC
.	TRBV4-3	.	TRBJ2-4	CASSSSRGSKNIQYF	TGCGCCAGCAGTTCGTCGCGCGGGTCCAAAAACATTCAGTACTTC
TRBD1	TRBV5-1	many	TRBJ2-3	CASSAHRRDRRTDTQYF	TGCGCCAGCAGCGCACACCGCCGGGACAGGAGAACAGATACGCAGTATTTT
.	TRBV11-1	few	TRBJ2-5	CASGTLVAETQYF	TGTGCCAGCGGAACCTTAGTGGCGGAGACCCAGTACTTC
.	TRBV12-3/TRBV12-4	.	TRBJ2-7	CASSFSGQTYEQYF	TGTGCCAGCAGTTTTTCTGGACAGACCTACGAGCAGTACTTC
TRBD2	TRBV28	few	TRBJ2-7	CASSLGTSGRGWEQYF	TGTGCCAGCAGTTTGGGTACTAGCGGGAGGGGGTGGGAGCAGTACTTC
.	TRBV18	.	TRBJ2-2	CASSPSTSGTGELFF	TGTGCCAGCTCACCTTCGACCAGTGGAACCGGGGAGCTGTTTTTT